This entry is about one T cell receptor beta chain. Its target is not known. Sequenced by immunoSEQ multiplex PCR; TCRdb stores in-frame clones only, minus some. The sample includes some 120,000 clones, nearly 95% of them seen just once. These data originate in a study of T cell repertoires and HLA-DP antigens. Study conclusions and caveats: Clones undetected before culture averaged about 33% against one allele and approximately 51% against the other. Total CD4+ responders were stimulated by HeLa antigen-presenting cells.

Untouched CD4+ T cells were bead-isolated from PBMC at 95% to 98% purity. Germline V lookup: CDR1 SGHRS, CDR2 YFSETQ. The V end was cut by 7 bases, the J end by 2 bases, with 21 bases between. This CDR3 contains 16 residues. The source is a woman younger than 35 in good health and CMV-seronegative. The chain joins TRBV5-1 to TRBJ2-5; tentatively, D is TRBD2 (7 bases). The source material was CD4+ T cells from PBMCs. The CDR3 is CASSGSLRGGQETQYF. The CDR3 nucleotides read TGCGCCAGCTCGGGGTCCCTTAGGGGGGGACAAGAGACCCAGTACTTC.